Below are 23 T cell receptor beta chains sequenced from a single sample in a study of cytomegalovirus exposure and HLA in healthy donors. The primer mix had 60 Vbeta and 13 Jbeta primers. Measured with immunoSEQ multiplex PCR; TCRdb has only the in-frame clones, and not every one. The profile covers approximately 150,000 clones, with 80% appearing a single time and approximately 2.9% taken by the ten largest. The specimen was PBMCs. The receptors shown here come from a woman younger than 45 in good health and CMV-seronegative.

The rearrangement uses TRBV10-2 and TRBJ2-1; 8 positions agree with TRBD1. Germline loops: CDR1 WSHSY, CDR2 SAAADI. This CDR3 is built from 15 residues. The trim removed 5 bases at V and 5 bases at J, leaving 8 bases unmatched. CDR3 sequence reads: CASSFDRGTHNEQFF. The CDR3 DNA reads TGCGCCAGCAGTTTCGACAGGGGTACCCACAATGAGCAGTTCTTC.

J is TRBJ2-6 and V is TRBV6-4; D may be TRBD1 (6 bases). Per germline, CDR1 MRHNA and CDR2 SNTAGT. The CDR3 has 19 residues. Trimming took 3 bases from V and 0 from J, leaving 18 bases between them. CDR3 nucleotides: TGTGCCAGCAGTGATGCCGGCGCAGGGACAAGCTCTGGGGCCAACGTCCTGACTTTC. Protein sequence: CASSDAGAGTSSGANVLTF.

The V call is TRBV6-1, the J call TRBJ2-5; TRBD2 aligns across 11 bases. The length of the CDR3 is 16 residues. Looked up from germline, CDR1 is MNHNS and CDR2 is SASEGT. J lost 5 bases, V lost 3 bases, and 8 bases had no gene match. The CDR3 here is CASSEVVAGGGETQYF. The CDR3 DNA reads as TGTGCCAGCAGTGAGGTCGTAGCGGGGGGGGGTGAGACCCAGTACTTC.

This clone was seen a single time. This chain links TRBV7-6 with TRBJ2-7, with a weak D call TRBD1 (6 bases). CDR1 is SGHVS and CDR2 is FNYEAQ in the germline V gene. The CDR3 is 14 residues long. V dropped 6 bases and J dropped 0 bases, with 12 bases sitting between them. CDR3 nucleotide sequence: TGTGCCAGCAGGACCCGGGACACCTCCTACGAGCAGTACTTC. This encodes CASRTRDTSYEQYF.

This sequence joins TRBV19 and TRBJ2-5; 7 nucleotides agree with TRBD1. There are 15 residues in the CDR3. Trimming at V came to 1 base and at J to 10 bases, leaving 12 bases not matched to a gene. Germline assignment: CDR1 LNHDA and CDR2 SQIVND (reference sequence). The CDR3 DNA reads TGTGCCAGTAGTATAGGGGACAGCCCGGGGTTTAACCAGTACTTC. Translating it yields CASSIGDSPGFNQYF. The entire variable domain, with the rest obtained from reference TRBV19 and TRBJ2-5, is as follows: DGGITQSPKYLFRKEGQNVTLSCEQNLNHDAMYWYRQDPGQGLRLIYYSQIVNDFQKGDIAEGYSVSREKKESFPLTVTSAQKNPTAFYLCASSIGDSPGFNQYFGPGTRLLVL.

CDR3 sequence: CASSDGTGSTDTQYF. CDR3 coding DNA: TGTGCCAGCAGTGACGGGACAGGGTCAACAGATACGCAGTATTTT. The chain employs TRBV6-1 and TRBJ2-3, with 9 bases matching TRBD1. Germline V gives CDR1 MNHNS, CDR2 SASEGT. Losses at the gene ends were 3 bases for V and 3 bases for J; bases not matched to a gene: 4. The CDR3 has 15 residues.

This clone has just a few counts. The chain carries TRBV4-1 and TRBJ2-1; a possible D gene is TRBD2 (6 bases). The CDR3 is 19 amino acids. Deletions cut 0 bases from V and 6 bases from J, with 24 bases between. Germline V CDR1 and CDR2: MGHRA, YSYEKL. The CDR3 is CASSQDRGGIDWRGNEQFF. The DNA of the CDR3 is TGCGCCAGCAGCCAAGATAGAGGAGGGATAGATTGGCGGGGCAATGAGCAGTTCTTC.

In this sample, this clone turned up once. Compared with germline, one end of the junction differs, possibly owing to a read error. The J gene is TRBJ2-2, the V gene TRBV7-9, with 7 bases lining up with TRBD2. Germline V gives CDR1 SEHNR, CDR2 FQNEAQ (reference sequence). CDR3 length: 15 residues. CDR3 DNA sequence: TGTTCCAGCAGCTTATCGGGGGGTTTGGCCGGGGAGCTGTTTTTT. Translating gives CSSSLSGGLAGELFF.

This clone was detected only a few times. The chain recombines TRBV7-9 with TRBJ2-1; TRBD1 aligns across 7 bases. J gave up 5 bases and V 5 bases, and 6 bases lay outside the gene matches. Per the germline V gene, CDR1 is SEHNR and CDR2 is FQNEAQ (reference sequence). The CDR3 is 14 amino acids. DNA for the CDR3: TGTGCCAGCAGCCCGGGACAGCCTGACAATGAGCAGTTCTTC. It yields the protein CASSPGQPDNEQFF.

This clone was counted a single time. This chain connects TRBV7-9 to TRBJ1-1; D unresolved. The CDR3 consists of 16 residues. Germline CDR1 reads SEHNR; CDR2 reads FQNEAQ (reference sequence). V was shortened by 0 bases and J by 0 bases, with 11 bases between the two germline ends. The CDR3 sequence is CASSLALSAVNTEAFF. The CDR3 nucleotides read TGTGCCAGCAGCTTAGCCTTATCCGCGGTGAACACTGAAGCTTTCTTT.

The CDR3: CASSFGPNEKLFF. CDR3 sequence (DNA): TGTGCCAGCAGCTTTGGGCCCAATGAAAAACTGTTTTTT. The chain couples TRBV7-2 to TRBJ1-4; D gene ambiguous. The length of the CDR3 is 13 residues. V was pared by 3 bases and J by 5 bases, with 7 bases between. CDR1 and CDR2 from the germline V gene are SGHTA and FQGNSA.

The chain uses TRBV21-1 and TRBJ2-2; the D call of TRBD2 is as the table states it, not checked on the DNA. TRBV21-1 is flagged as a pseudogene. The CDR3 totals 16 residues. The CDR3 sequence is CASSKGWTSNTGELFF. Here the CDR3 DNA reads TGTGCCAGCAGCAAAGGGTGGACTTCGAACACCGGGGAGCTGTTTTTT.

This chain links TRBV27 with TRBJ2-2; the match to TRBD2 covers 9 bases. Unmatched junction bases numbered 10, after V lost 6 bases and J lost 2 bases. Germline lookup yields CDR1 MNHEY and CDR2 SMNVEV (reference sequence). The CDR3 contains 17 residues. The CDR3 nucleotides are TGTGCCAGCAGGGTCCAACGGGGACTAGCAAACACCGGGGAGCTGTTTTTT. It translates to CASRVQRGLANTGELFF.

This chain joins TRBV7-6 and TRBJ2-1; a possible D gene is TRBD2 (5 bases). This CDR3 region has 17 residues. Germline CDR1 SGHVS, CDR2 FNYEAQ. Between the trimmed V and J ends, which lost 5 bases and 4 bases, there was a span of 21 bases. CDR3 bases: TGTGCCAGCAGCAGACCCTCTGTCGGGTCGGGGTACAATGAGCAGTTCTTC. It yields the protein CASSRPSVGSGYNEQFF.

The CDR3 loop reads CASSPRGLGNQPQHF. The CDR3 bases are TGTGCCAGCTCCCCCCGGGGTTTGGGCAATCAGCCCCAGCATTTT. The V and J genes are TRBV28 and TRBJ1-5, with D uncertain. Germline V CDR1 and CDR2: MDHEN, SYDVKM. V lost 8 bases and J lost 2, with 16 bases in between. This CDR3 region has 15 residues.

This rearrangement joins TRBV6-5 to TRBJ2-7; 8 nucleotides align to TRBD1. This CDR3 is 13 amino acids long. After removal of 6 bases from V and 4 bases from J, the junction contained 5 bases not matched to a gene. CDR1 and CDR2 (germline): MNHEY, SVGAGI. In nucleotides, the CDR3 is TGTGCCAGCAGCGTAAGGGACAGGTACGAGCAGTACTTC. Translation: CASSVRDRYEQYF.

V gene TRBV29-1 combines with J gene TRBJ1-3; tentatively, D is TRBD1 (5 bases). CDR3 length: 14 amino acids. CDR1 and CDR2 from the germline V gene are SQVTM and ANQGSEA. The CDR3, as DNA: TGCAGTGTAGCTACACGACAGTCCCGAAACACCATATATTTT. It specifies CSVATRQSRNTIYF.

The rearrangement joins TRBV29-1 to TRBJ2-5, with 7 bases that match TRBD2. CDR3 length: 12 amino acids. Losses at the gene ends were 4 bases for V and 3 bases for J; bases not matched to a gene: 2. Germline V gene sequence: CDR1 SQVTM, CDR2 ANQGSEA. The CDR3 coding sequence is TGCAGCGTTGTGCTAGCGGAAGAGACCCAGTACTTC. It encodes CSVVLAEETQYF.

J is TRBJ1-2 and V is TRBV19, with 8 bases aligning to TRBD1. This CDR3 is 14 amino acids long. V was pared by 5 bases and J by 3 bases, with 5 bases of the junction left unmatched. Germline V gene data show CDR1 as LNHDA and CDR2 as SQIVND (reference sequence). The DNA for the CDR3 is TGTGCCAGTAGTTTCGGACAGGGAGACTATGGCTACACCTTC. This codes for CASSFGQGDYGYTF. The entire variable domain, with the rest obtained from reference TRBV19 and TRBJ1-2, is as follows: DGGITQSPKYLFRKEGQNVTLSCEQNLNHDAMYWYRQDPGQGLRLIYYSQIVNDFQKGDIAEGYSVSREKKESFPLTVTSAQKNPTAFYLCASSFGQGDYGYTFGSGTRLTVV.

The genes are TRBV28 and TRBJ1-1; D unclear. Trimming took 5 bases from V and 4 from J, leaving 20 bases between them. The length of the CDR3 is 16 residues. Germline CDR1 MDHEN, CDR2 SYDVKM. DNA of the CDR3: TGTGCCAGCAGTCTAACGGCCCGCTGGTCTAGCACTGAAGCTTTCTTT. Protein sequence: CASSLTARWSSTEAFF.

The rearrangement links TRBV27 to TRBJ1-1; D not resolved. The CDR3 spans 15 residues. Trimming removed 4 bases from V and 0 bases from J, with 12 bases in between. CDR1 is MNHEY, CDR2 SMNVEV, per germline (reference sequence). The CDR3 sequence: CASSSLGGLNTEAFF. CDR3 bases: TGTGCCAGCAGTTCCCTAGGCGGGTTGAACACTGAAGCTTTCTTT.

This clone was counted a single time. The chain combines TRBV4-1 with TRBJ2-1, with TRBD2 matching over 8 bases. The V gene's germline CDR1 is MGHRA and CDR2 YSYEKL. This CDR3 comprises 17 residues. The V segment lost 2 bases and the J segment 1 base; nucleotides outside the gene matches: 7. CDR3 nucleotide sequence: TGCGCCAGCAGCCAAATTCTAGCGGGTGCTTCCTACAATGAGCAGTTCTTC. It is translated as CASSQILAGASYNEQFF.

This rearrangement joins TRBV18 to TRBJ1-1; 8 bases are a match to TRBD1. Germline V gives CDR1 KGHSH, CDR2 LQKENI. The CDR3 is made up of 15 amino acids. Trimming took 3 bases from V and 5 from J; bases not matched to a gene: 8. The CDR3 loop reads CASSPAGQGVTEAFF. The DNA of the CDR3 is TGTGCCAGCTCACCTGCTGGACAGGGTGTTACTGAAGCTTTCTTT.